The subject of this entry is one T cell receptor beta chain. The CDR3 is made up of 13 amino acids. The V end was cut by 0 bases, the J end by 9 bases, with 11 bases between. Germline values: CDR1 LNHNV, CDR2 YYDKDF (reference sequence). Assay used: immunoSEQ multiplex PCR; TCRdb lists only in-frame clones, some missing. The table shows approximately 150,000 clones, with under 95% occurring only once. The sample is drawn from a study of control samples from healthy donors and cancer patients. The source of this sequence is a young man in good health. The chain is built from TRBV15 and TRBJ1-1; no reliable D call. Sequenced sample: blood. CDR3: CATSRESQIQAFF. DNA for the CDR3: TGTGCCACCAGCAGAGAATCCCAGATACAAGCTTTCTTT.